The following is a T cell receptor beta chain sequence with its context. Compared with the rest of its sample, this clonotype is medium-sized (0.01 to 0.1%). Its antigen target is currently unknown. There are no base qualities to consult, and no much larger clone falls within one base. Libraries were constructed by 5' RACE. Data came from a NextSeq 500. To allow correction of PCR and sequencing errors, the TCR library protocol tagged every TCR cDNA molecule with a unique molecular identifier. The study's processing was this. TCR identification, UMI-based error correction and CDR3 extraction were all carried out with Decombinator tools. TCRs above a frequency of 2 per 1,000, corresponding to the top 1% of the tumor frequency distribution, were defined as expanded. Rényi diversity was computed with the R vegan package after subsampling each repertoire 100 times to 5,000 TCRs. CDR3 similarity networks were built from amino acid triplet string-kernel similarity, connecting CDR3s with pairwise similarity above 0.82. Starting from the raw public reads, TCRdb applied fastp trimming at Q25, assembled clones with MiXCR and retained in-frame beta chains. All rows with the same CDR3 protein become a single entry with the most common DNA and genes. These V and J calls are TCRdb output, not the study's own analysis. The sample includes fewer than 6,000 distinct CDR3 sequences, with roughly 5% observed a single time. The ten most abundant clones make up about 9.2% of the sample.

What the time point label conveys for this sample: sample taken at primary tumor resection. Samples were obtained from over 70 patients with early-stage, untreated non-small cell lung cancer from the lung TRACERx cohort. Whole RNA extracted from tumor and nontumor lung tissue, or from cryopreserved PBMC samples, was used for TCR sequencing without cell sorting. Only patients with enough RNA available from two or more tumor regions were chosen for TCR sequencing. Tumor and adjacent nontumor lung specimens were reviewed by a lung pathologist before selection. The CDR3 covers 14 residues, taking in both the cysteine and the phenylalanine. The only DNA kept is the CDR3, 42 bases in frame from the first base. CDR1 and CDR2, looked up from the germline V gene (reference sequence), are LGHDT and YNNKEL. For this chain, trimming is 2 bases at the V end and 1 base at the J end, and the number of junction bases without a gene match is 0.

This record belongs to a study of spatial heterogeneity in lung cancer (dated by TCRdb to the late 2010s). For the study in its entirety: Beta-chain transcripts were consistently detected in greater numbers than alpha-chain transcripts, which likely reflected higher beta-chain transcript abundance. TCR alpha and beta repertoires were quantitatively compared across multiple tumor regions, matched nontumor lung and blood in non-small cell lung cancer. In the raw uncorrected reads, each unique combination of TCR and UMI appeared on average more than ten times. Nonsynonymous mutation counts, determined by whole-exome sequencing of tumor tissue, were related to TCR repertoire features. At surgery, 200 to 250 tumor regions, roughly 63 matched nontumor lung samples and 45 to 60 PBMC samples were TCR-sequenced for both alpha and beta chains. The study at large found these results: Confirming at a functional level the hypothesis that regional TCRs recognize regional mutations was considered to require additional single-cell paired TCR alpha and beta sequencing.

The chain was built from TRBV3-1 and TRBJ2-7, with 9 bases aligning to TRBD2. This sample comprised normal lung tissue next to the tumor, obtained at surgery. This clonotype was obtained from a female donor with early-stage non-small cell lung cancer. CDR3 sequence: CASSQLAGSYEQYF. The DNA sequence is given as TGTGCCAGCAGCCAACTAGCGGGATCCTACGAGCAGTACTTC.